This T cell receptor beta chain is from a study of blood T cell repertoires in COVID-19. Study-level background: Both acute and convalescent COVID-19 samples were obtained from the United States, Italy and Spain. In each case, the material was cDNA or gDNA derived from T cells, B-cell-depleted T cells, or PBMCs.

Repertoires were generated with immunoSEQ multiplex PCR, while TCRdb's copy carries only in-frame clones and drops some. Of 250,000 to 350,000 clones listed, approximately 90% are singletons. The CDR3 has 20 residues. V lost 0 bases and J 2 bases, leaving 25 bases between the germline ends. Germline V gene lookup returns CDR1 LGHNT and CDR2 FRNRAP. The clonotype was recovered from a woman in her 30s with COVID-19, enrolled during active disease. The chain is built from TRBV12-5 and TRBJ1-1; tentative D call: TRBD1 (5 bases). Sample: peripheral blood. In DNA, the CDR3 is TGTGCTAGTGGTTTGGTACGGGAGCTCCTGCGGACGGACAAAAACACTGAAGCTTTCTTT. Amino acid sequence: CASGLVRELLRTDKNTEAFF.